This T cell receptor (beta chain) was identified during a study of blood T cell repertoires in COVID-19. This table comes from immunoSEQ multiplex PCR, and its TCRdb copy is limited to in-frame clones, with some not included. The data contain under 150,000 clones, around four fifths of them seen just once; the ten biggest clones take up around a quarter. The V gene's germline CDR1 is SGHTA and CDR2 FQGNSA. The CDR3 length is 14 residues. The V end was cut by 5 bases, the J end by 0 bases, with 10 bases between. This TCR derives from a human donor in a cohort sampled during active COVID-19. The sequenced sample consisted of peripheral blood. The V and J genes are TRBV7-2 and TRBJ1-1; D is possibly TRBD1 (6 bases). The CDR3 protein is CASSPQGLNTEAFF. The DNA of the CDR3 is TGTGCCAGCAGCCCACAGGGCTTGAACACTGAAGCTTTCTTT.